This T cell receptor (beta chain) was sequenced during a study of T-cell reconstitution after alpha-beta-depleted transplantation in children. TCRbeta library construction was performed incorporating unique molecular identifiers. From the PCR reads, TCRdb called clonotypes with MiXCR, one entry per CDR3 protein. The table has roughly 300,000 distinct CDR3 sequences, 11% seen once. This clonotype came up many times. Its antigen is not identified. The germline CDR1 and CDR2 sequences are MGHDK and SYGVNS. V lost 7 bases and J lost 7, with 19 bases in between. The CDR3 is made up of 14 amino acids. Broader study findings: Surviving recipient T cells and thymic progenitors accounted for the high day-60 TCRbeta diversity observed in some patients. Expanded graft clones, several hundred of them, were reportedly the source of alpha-beta T cells about two months after transplant. At one year after transplant, newly produced T cells mostly accounted for T-cell counts and diversity.

The TCR comes from a male patient aged 2 to 10 who had a stem cell transplant for chronic granulomatous disease, so the T cells may come from the graft donor. The source material was peripheral blood, sampled 180 days after TCRalphabeta/CD19-depleted stem cell transplant. The chain has TRBV25-1 and TRBJ1-2; D perhaps matches TRBD1 (6 bases). This CDR3 reads CASMCPQGGCGYTF. CDR3 DNA sequence: TGTGCCAGCATGTGCCCACAGGGAGGTTGTGGCTACACCTTC.